This T cell receptor beta chain originates from a study of technical replicates of blood from a few donors. The assay was immunoSEQ multiplex PCR, and TCRdb's table has in-frame clones only and misses some. The table includes more than 75,000 clones, 93% detected once. The germline gives CDR1 SEHNR, CDR2 FQNEAQ (reference sequence). The CDR3 is 15 residues long. V was pared by 6 bases and J by 2 bases, with 14 bases between. The TCR originated in a human donor in good health. The chain is built from TRBV7-9 and TRBJ1-3, with D perhaps TRBD1 (5 bases). Sequencing was done on a sample of T cells isolated from PBMCs. CDR3: CASSPFWGPGNTIYF. The CDR3 DNA reads TGTGCCAGCAGTCCGTTTTGGGGCCCTGGAAACACCATATATTTT.